Listed below are T cell receptor beta chains from one sample, sequenced in a study of shared clonotypes between healthy human individuals. Repertoires were generated with immunoSEQ multiplex PCR, while TCRdb's copy carries only in-frame clones and drops some. Found here are approximately 2.5 million clones, around 94% of them singletons; the top ten hold 0.14%. The sequenced sample consisted of naive CD4+ T cells sorted from blood. Receptors were obtained from a man younger than 35 in good health. Both conserved end residues are part of each CDR3. A D gene is named only where the DNA matches it firmly. Expanded clones are given a class, and other clones once, few, many or no size at all.

>NA|TRBV30|TRBD1|TRBJ1-2
CAWSVRAGGSGYTF
TGTGCCTGGAGTGTACGAGCAGGGGGCAGCGGCTACACCTTC
>NA|TRBV6-6|TRBD1|TRBJ1-3
CASSGGQGRNTIYF
TGTGCCAGCAGTGGGGGACAGGGCCGAAACACCATATATTTT
>NA|TRBV28|NA|TRBJ1-5
CASSLETGSNQPQHF
TGTGCCAGCAGTTTAGAAACAGGAAGCAATCAGCCCCAGCATTTT
>NA|TRBV7-2|TRBD2|TRBJ2-5
CASSQGLAGGSGETQYF
TGTGCCAGCAGCCAGGGACTAGCGGGAGGTTCGGGGGAGACCCAGTACTTC
>once|TRBV11-3|NA|TRBJ2-2
CASSSRGTGELFF
TGTGCCAGCAGCTCCAGGGGCACCGGGGAGCTGTTTTTT
>NA|TRBV18|TRBD2|TRBJ2-3
CASSRLAGTTDTQYF
TGTGCCAGCTCACGACTAGCGGGAACCACAGATACGCAGTATTTT
>NA|TRBV6-5|TRBD2|TRBJ2-1
CASSMGLGGDEQFF
TGTGCCAGCAGTATGGGACTAGGGGGGGATGAGCAGTTCTTC
>NA|TRBV6-5|TRBD1|TRBJ1-3
CATGQGVGNTIYF
TGTGCCACCGGACAGGGGGTGGGAAACACCATATATTTT
>NA|TRBV28|NA|TRBJ2-3
CASSPNGAAPTTDTQYF
TGTGCCAGCAGTCCCAATGGTGCCGCCCCGACCACAGATACGCAGTATTTT
>NA|TRBV6-5|TRBD1|TRBJ2-1
CASSYSRTGGAGEQFF
TGTGCCAGCAGTTACTCGAGGACAGGGGGCGCGGGGGAGCAGTTCTTC
>NA|TRBV27|NA|TRBJ2-7
CASSFRESYEQYF
TGTGCCAGCAGTTTCAGAGAGTCCTACGAGCAGTACTTC
>NA|TRBV2|NA|TRBJ2-5
CASSSGETQYF
TGTGCCAGCAGTAGCGGAGAGACCCAGTACTTC
>NA|TRBV5-1|TRBD1|TRBJ2-7
CASSRGQGGDEQYF
TGCGCCAGCAGCAGGGGACAGGGTGGCGACGAGCAGTACTTC
>NA|TRBV27|NA|TRBJ2-7
CASSPRAGHYEQYF
TGTGCCAGCAGCCCCAGGGCGGGTCACTACGAGCAGTACTTC
>NA|TRBV5-1|NA|TRBJ2-5
CASSLVGGVRETQYF
TGCGCCAGCAGCTTGGTCGGGGGCGTGCGGGAGACCCAGTACTTC
>NA|TRBV11-2|NA|TRBJ1-6
CASGRGYNSPLHF
TGTGCCAGCGGACGGGGATATAATTCACCCCTCCACTTT
>NA|TRBV5-4|TRBD1|TRBJ2-5
CASSGQGARETQYF
TGTGCCAGCAGCGGACAGGGGGCGCGGGAGACCCAGTACTTC
>NA|TRBV10-1|NA|TRBJ1-3
CASSELGTTAPGNTIYF
TGCGCCAGCAGTGAACTAGGAACGACAGCTCCGGGAAACACCATATATTTT
>once|TRBV13|TRBD1|TRBJ1-1
CASSPRDRGSAFF
TGTGCCAGCAGCCCCCGGGACAGGGGCTCGGCTTTCTTT
>few|TRBV5-4|NA|TRBJ1-5
CASSFDPRGQPQHF
TGTGCCAGCAGCTTCGACCCTAGAGGTCAGCCCCAGCATTTT
>NA|TRBV4-3|NA|TRBJ1-5
CASSQVGGQPQHF
TGCGCCAGCAGCCAAGTAGGGGGTCAGCCCCAGCATTTT
>NA|TRBV28|NA|TRBJ2-5
CASSDSPRVVETQYF
TGTGCCAGCAGTGATTCTCCCAGGGTTGTTGAGACCCAGTACTTC
>NA|TRBV4-3|NA|TRBJ2-1
CASSQGTVGHNEQFF
TGCGCCAGCAGCCAAGGGACAGTGGGACACAATGAGCAGTTCTTC
>NA|TRBV20-1|NA|TRBJ2-3
CSANADTQYF
TGCAGTGCTAATGCAGATACGCAGTATTTT
>NA|TRBV14|NA|TRBJ2-2
CASSQRTPRRVGELFF
TGTGCCAGCAGCCAAAGGACACCCCGGAGGGTCGGGGAGCTGTTTTTT
>NA|TRBV6-1|NA|TRBJ1-1
CASSEAARNTEAFF
TGTGCCAGCAGTGAAGCGGCCCGGAACACTGAAGCTTTCTTT
>NA|TRBV7-2|NA|TRBJ1-1
CASSPRMNTEAFF
TGTGCCAGCAGCCCGAGGATGAACACTGAAGCTTTCTTT
>NA|TRBV6-1|NA|TRBJ2-7
CASVSGGLFEQYF
TGTGCCAGCGTCTCGGGGGGCCTGTTCGAGCAGTACTTC
>NA|TRBV11-2|NA|TRBJ1-1
CASSLVHQGNTEAFF
TGTGCCAGCAGCTTAGTCCACCAGGGGAACACTGAAGCTTTCTTT
>NA|TRBV9|TRBD2|TRBJ2-3
CASSPDTAGESTDTQYF
TGTGCCAGCAGCCCCGACACAGCGGGGGAGAGCACAGATACGCAGTATTTT
>NA|TRBV28|TRBD2|TRBJ2-5
CASSLRGGRETQYF
TGTGCCAGCAGTTTACGGGGGGGCCGGGAGACCCAGTACTTC
>NA|TRBV27|NA|TRBJ2-3
CASSFTGYTDTQYF
TGTGCCAGCAGCTTCACAGGGTACACAGATACGCAGTATTTT
>NA|TRBV28|TRBD2|TRBJ2-2
CASSLGGANTGELFF
TGTGCCAGCAGTTTAGGGGGGGCGAACACCGGGGAGCTGTTTTTT
>once|TRBV7-2|TRBD1|TRBJ2-7
CASSGQGASKQYF
TGTGCCAGCTCGGGACAGGGGGCTTCGAAGCAGTACTTC
>NA|TRBV30|NA|TRBJ1-1
CARWDGVNTEAFF
TGTGCCCGGTGGGACGGAGTGAACACTGAAGCTTTCTTT
>NA|TRBV15|NA|TRBJ2-5
CATSSDIGPRVETQYF
TGTGCCACCAGCAGTGACATCGGGCCCAGGGTAGAGACCCAGTACTTC
>once|TRBV30|TRBD2|TRBJ2-1
CAWSPTSVYNEQFF
TGTGCCTGGAGTCCTACTAGCGTTTACAATGAGCAGTTCTTC
>NA|TRBV9|NA|TRBJ1-4
CASSPLSATNEKLFF
TGTGCCAGCAGCCCCCTCAGCGCAACTAATGAAAAACTGTTTTTT
>NA|TRBV30|NA|TRBJ1-2
CAWSVSPGGGYTF
TGTGCCTGGAGTGTATCGCCGGGGGGAGGCTACACCTTC
>once|TRBV5-1|NA|TRBJ2-2
CASSLDRSNTGELFF
TGCGCCAGCAGCCTGGATCGTTCGAACACCGGGGAGCTGTTTTTT
>NA|TRBV4-1|NA|TRBJ1-5
CASSQGPGASNQPQHF
TGCGCCAGCAGCCAAGGGCCCGGGGCCAGCAATCAGCCCCAGCATTTT
>NA|TRBV30|NA|TRBJ2-1
CAWSVTGWNEQFF
TGTGCCTGGAGTGTAACGGGCTGGAATGAGCAGTTCTTC
>NA|TRBV2|NA|TRBJ1-5
CASRQDRSNQPQHF
TGTGCCAGCAGACAAGACAGAAGCAATCAGCCCCAGCATTTT
>NA|TRBV2|TRBD2|TRBJ2-5
CASSERASGRETQYF
TGTGCCAGCAGTGAAAGGGCTAGCGGGAGGGAGACCCAGTACTTC